What follows are 20 T cell receptor beta chains derived from one specimen sequenced in a study of T cell responses to AZD1222 COVID-19 vaccine. Only in-frame clones appear in the TCRdb table, and some are missing; sequencing was by immunoSEQ multiplex PCR. The table has over 95,000 clones, approximately 93% seen once. Specimen: peripheral blood, collected on day 0 of AZD1222 vaccination. All receptors come from an adult in good health.

V and J are TRBV6-5 and TRBJ1-6; 7 bases match TRBD1. In germline, CDR1 is MNHEY, CDR2 SVGAGI. The ends lost 5 bases at V and 10 bases at J; junction bases unmatched: 11. The CDR3 is 15 amino acids. CDR3 DNA sequence: TGTGCCAGCAGTCCTACGGGACAGAGCTTCTCACCCCTCCACTTT. Translating it yields CASSPTGQSFSPLHF.

This chain links TRBV4-3 with TRBJ1-1; 8 bases match TRBD1. Germline CDR1 is LGHNA and CDR2 is YSLEER. Trimming took 2 bases from V and 1 from J; bases not matched to a gene: 0. This CDR3 comprises 14 residues. The chain's CDR3 is CASSQQGANTEAFF. The CDR3 DNA follows: TGCGCCAGCAGCCAACAGGGGGCGAACACTGAAGCTTTCTTT.

The J gene is TRBJ2-7, the V gene TRBV5-4; D gene ambiguous. The CDR3 is 14 amino acids. CDR1 and CDR2 (germline): SGHNT, YYREEE (reference sequence). Deletions cut 0 bases from V and 0 bases from J, with 7 bases between. The CDR3 sequence is CASSLASSSYEQYF. CDR3 DNA: TGTGCCAGCAGCTTGGCCTCGAGCTCCTACGAGCAGTACTTC.

Points on this clone: Germline and junction disagree at one end, which may indicate a read error. The DNA for the CDR3 is TGTGCCAGCAGCCTTAACGGGGCCCTACACTTC. This codes for CASSLNGALHF. The chain joins TRBV7-8 to TRBJ2-5; D assignment may be TRBD1 or TRBD2 (5 bases each). The CDR3 totals 11 residues. Germline CDR1 is SGHVS and CDR2 is FQNEAQ.

J is TRBJ1-5 and V is TRBV7-9; D possibly corresponds to TRBD1 (5 bases). V dropped 3 bases and J dropped 4 bases, with 7 bases sitting between them. Germline loops: CDR1 SEHNR, CDR2 FQNEAQ (reference sequence). There are 13 residues in the CDR3. The CDR3 sequence: CASSFRENQPQHF. The CDR3 region has the DNA TGTGCCAGCAGCTTCAGGGAGAATCAGCCCCAGCATTTT.

The rearrangement links TRBV3-1 (or the pseudogene TRBV3-2) to TRBJ2-3, with 11 bases lining up with TRBD1. This CDR3 comprises 17 residues. In germline, CDR1 is LGHDT, CDR2 YNNKEL (reference sequence). The ends lost 0 bases at V and 7 bases at J; junction bases unmatched: 9. The CDR3 reads CASSQDFRTGGQYTQYF. CDR3 coding DNA: TGTGCCAGCAGCCAAGATTTTAGGACAGGGGGCCAGTATACGCAGTATTTT.

CDR3 DNA sequence: TGTGCCACCAGCAGAGATTTTGGGACAGGGCACGGGGAGCTGTTTTTT. Translation: CATSRDFGTGHGELFF. The chain recombines TRBV15 with TRBJ2-2, with 9 nucleotides matching TRBD1. Germline CDR1 LNHNV, CDR2 YYDKDF (reference sequence). This CDR3 comprises 16 residues. V shed 0 bases and J 7 bases; nucleotides not matched to a gene: 6.

This clone was picked up one time. The chain couples TRBV14 to TRBJ1-2; D might be TRBD1 (5 bases). V was clipped by 6 bases and J by 8 bases, with 19 bases between them. The CDR3 runs 14 residues. Germline assignment: CDR1 SGHDN and CDR2 FVKESK. CDR3: CASRPGTPRIGYTF. In DNA form, the CDR3 reads TGTGCCAGCAGACCCGGGACCCCTAGAATCGGCTACACCTTC.

V gene TRBV28 combines with J gene TRBJ2-7; 12 nucleotides agree with TRBD2. CDR1 is MDHEN and CDR2 is SYDVKM in the germline V gene. Trimming took 6 bases from V and 3 from J; bases not matched to a gene: 9. This CDR3 has 16 residues. The CDR3 loop reads CASSPGLAGYHYEQYF. The CDR3 bases are TGTGCCAGCAGCCCCGGACTAGCGGGGTACCACTACGAGCAGTACTTC.

This rearrangement joins TRBV30 to TRBJ1-1, with D perhaps matching TRBD1 (5 bases). The CDR3 consists of 13 residues. V was trimmed by 3 bases and J by 1 base, leaving 9 bases between them. Germline V lookup: CDR1 GTSNPN, CDR2 SVGIG (reference sequence). DNA of the CDR3: TGTGCCTGGAGGGTACAGGCGAACACTGAAGCTTTCTTT. It yields the protein CAWRVQANTEAFF.

The J gene is TRBJ2-1, the V gene TRBV7-2; TRBD1 aligns across 7 bases. The CDR3 contains 15 residues. In germline, CDR1 is SGHTA, CDR2 FQGNSA. With V trimmed by 4 bases and J by 2 bases, 5 bases remained unmatched. The CDR3, as DNA: TGTGCCAGCAGCTCACAGGGGACGACCTACAATGAGCAGTTCTTC. Protein: CASSSQGTTYNEQFF.

The rearrangement joins TRBV10-3 to TRBJ1-6; D may be TRBD1 (6 bases). This CDR3 has 15 amino acids. The V gene lost 7 bases and the J gene lost 0 bases, with 10 bases spanning the gap. CDR1 ENHRY and CDR2 SYGVKD come from the germline V gene. The CDR3 coding sequence is TGTGCCATCAAAACAGGGAGCTCCTATAATTCACCCCTCCACTTT. It codes for CAIKTGSSYNSPLHF.

V gene TRBV5-6 combines with J gene TRBJ1-4; weak D call: TRBD1 (5 bases). V lost 6 bases and J lost 1, with 13 bases in between. The CDR3 has 15 amino acids. Germline-derived CDR1 and CDR2 are SGHDT and YYEEEE. CDR3 loop: CASTREGRTNEKLFF. Written as DNA, the CDR3 is TGTGCCAGCACCCGGGAGGGGAGAACTAATGAAAAACTGTTTTTT.

This clone showed up just once. This chain joins TRBV27 and TRBJ2-5; D may be TRBD1 or TRBD2 (6 bases each). Trimming stripped 6 bases from V and 0 bases from J, with 8 bases between. Germline CDR1 is MNHEY and CDR2 is SMNVEV (reference sequence). This CDR3 has 13 amino acids. CDR3: CASRGGNQETQYF. DNA of the CDR3: TGTGCCAGCAGGGGGGGCAACCAAGAGACCCAGTACTTC.

The chain joins TRBV29-1 to TRBJ2-7, with 10 bases lining up with TRBD1. Germline V gene data show CDR1 as SQVTM and CDR2 as ANQGSEA. The CDR3 is 13 amino acids. V trimming: 5 bases; J trimming: 4 bases; junction bases outside the gene matches: 5. CDR3 protein: CSVPGQGRYEQYF. CDR3 coding DNA: TGCAGCGTTCCGGGACAGGGGCGATACGAGCAGTACTTC.

CDR3 protein: CASSKGTGSNQPQHF. CDR3 nucleotides: TGTGCCAGCAGCAAAGGGACCGGTAGCAATCAGCCCCAGCATTTT. V gene TRBV25-1 combines with J gene TRBJ1-5; possible D gene TRBD1, 5 bases. Trimming took off 6 bases at V and 0 bases at J, with 12 bases between the two ends. This CDR3 contains 15 residues. Germline assignment: CDR1 MGHDK and CDR2 SYGVNS.

This rearrangement joins TRBV28 to TRBJ1-3; TRBD1 is a possible D gene (6 bases). The CDR3 runs 15 residues. V dropped 8 bases and J dropped 0 bases, with 14 bases sitting between them. Germline CDR1 is MDHEN and CDR2 is SYDVKM. CDR3 nucleotides: TGTGCCAGCGGGGGCCCCCAAGCCTCTGGAAACACCATATATTTT. Translating gives CASGGPQASGNTIYF. Full variable domain (remainder filled in from reference TRBV28 and TRBJ1-3): DVKVTQSSRYLVKRTGEKVFLECVQDMDHENMFWYRQDPGLGLRLIYFSYDVKMKEKGDIPEGYSVSREKKERFSLILESASTNQTSMYLCASGGPQASGNTIYFGEGSWLTVV.

The V gene is TRBV2, the J gene TRBJ1-5; TRBD1 aligns across 11 bases. Germline CDR1 SNHLY, CDR2 FYNNEI. The CDR3 is 16 amino acids. The trim removed 5 bases at V and 6 bases at J, leaving 9 bases unmatched. CDR3 nucleotides: TGTGCCAGCAGTTTCACCGGGACAGGGGGAAGTCAGCCCCAGCATTTT. This encodes CASSFTGTGGSQPQHF. The full variable domain, its missing parts supplied by reference TRBV2 and TRBJ1-5, is EPEVTQTPSHQVTQMGQEVILRCVPISNHLYFYWYRQILGQKVEFLVSFYNNEISEKSEIFDDQFSVERPDGSNFTLKIRSTKLEDSAMYFCASSFTGTGGSQPQHFGDGTRLSIL.

The chain carries TRBV12-3 or TRBV12-4 and TRBJ1-1; D call uncertain. The CDR3 loop spans 13 amino acids. Trimming took 6 bases from V and 4 from J, leaving 12 bases between them. This CDR3 is CASSSPTVTEAFF. The CDR3 coding sequence is TGTGCCAGCAGCAGCCCAACTGTCACTGAAGCTTTCTTT.

The CDR3 coding sequence is TGTGCCAGCTCACCACCCGGGACAGGGACTTCCTACAATGAGCAGTTCTTC. Protein product: CASSPPGTGTSYNEQFF. V is TRBV18 and J is TRBJ2-1; 9 bases map to TRBD1. CDR1 is KGHSH, CDR2 LQKENI, per germline. This CDR3 has 17 amino acids. Trimming removed 0 bases from V and 1 base from J; junction bases left unmatched: 4.